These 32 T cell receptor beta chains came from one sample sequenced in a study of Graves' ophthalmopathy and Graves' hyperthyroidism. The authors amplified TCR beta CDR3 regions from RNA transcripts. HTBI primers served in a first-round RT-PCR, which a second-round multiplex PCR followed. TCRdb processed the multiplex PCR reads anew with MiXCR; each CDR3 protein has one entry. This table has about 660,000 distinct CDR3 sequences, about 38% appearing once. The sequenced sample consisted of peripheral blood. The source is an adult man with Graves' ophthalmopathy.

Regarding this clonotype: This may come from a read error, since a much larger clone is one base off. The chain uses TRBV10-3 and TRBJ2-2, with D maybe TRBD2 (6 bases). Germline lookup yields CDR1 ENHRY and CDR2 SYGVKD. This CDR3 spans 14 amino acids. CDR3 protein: CAISESGVAGGLFF. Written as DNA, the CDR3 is TGTGCCATCAGTGAGTCAGGAGTCGCCGGGGGGCTGTTTTTT.

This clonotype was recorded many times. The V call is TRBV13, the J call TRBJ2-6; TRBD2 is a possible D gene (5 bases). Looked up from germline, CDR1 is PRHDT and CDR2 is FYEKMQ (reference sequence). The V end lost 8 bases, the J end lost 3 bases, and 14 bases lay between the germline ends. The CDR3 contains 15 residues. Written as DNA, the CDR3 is TGTGCCAGCGAGGCCGGAGGTAGTGGGGCCAACGTCCTGACTTTC. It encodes CASEAGGSGANVLTF.

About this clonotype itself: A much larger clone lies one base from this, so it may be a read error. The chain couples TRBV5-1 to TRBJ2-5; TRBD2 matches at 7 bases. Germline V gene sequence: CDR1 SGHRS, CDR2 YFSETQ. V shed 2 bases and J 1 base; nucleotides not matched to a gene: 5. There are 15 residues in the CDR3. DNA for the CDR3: TGCGCCAGCAGCTTCCATACTAGCGCCCAAGAGACCCAGTACTTC. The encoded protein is CASSFHTSAQETQYF. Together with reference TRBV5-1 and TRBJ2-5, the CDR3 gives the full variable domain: KAGVTQTPRYLIKTRGQQVTLSCSPISGHRSVSWYQQTPGQGLQFLFEYFSETQRNKGNFPGRFSGRQFSNSRSEMNVSTLELGDSALYLCASSFHTSAQETQYFGPGTRLLVL.

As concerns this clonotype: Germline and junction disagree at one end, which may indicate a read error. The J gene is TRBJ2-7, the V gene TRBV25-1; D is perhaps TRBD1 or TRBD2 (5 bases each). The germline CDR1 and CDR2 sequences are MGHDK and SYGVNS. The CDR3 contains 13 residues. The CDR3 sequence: CASSLLGAGELYF. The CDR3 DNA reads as TGTGCCAGCAGCCTCCTCGGGGCTGGGGAGCTGTACTTC.

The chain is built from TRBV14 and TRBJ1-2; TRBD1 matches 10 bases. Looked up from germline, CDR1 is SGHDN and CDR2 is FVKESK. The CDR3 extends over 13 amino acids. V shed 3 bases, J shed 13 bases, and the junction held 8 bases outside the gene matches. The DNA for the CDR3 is TGTGCCAGCAGCCAGCGAGGGACAGGGGAGGGCACCTTC. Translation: CASSQRGTGEGTF.

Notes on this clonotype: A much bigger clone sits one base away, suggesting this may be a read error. CDR3 bases: TGTGCCACCAGTGAAAAATCCTACGAGCAGTACTTC. It encodes CATSEKSYEQYF. The chain couples TRBV10-3 to TRBJ2-7, with D uncertain. The CDR3 totals 12 residues. The germline CDR1 and CDR2 sequences are ENHRY and SYGVKD.

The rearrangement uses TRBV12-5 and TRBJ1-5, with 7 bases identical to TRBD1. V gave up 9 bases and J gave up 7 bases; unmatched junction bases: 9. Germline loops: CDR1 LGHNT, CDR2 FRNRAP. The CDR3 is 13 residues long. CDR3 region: CASGRNRGQPQHF. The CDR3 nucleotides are TGTGCTAGCGGCCGGAACAGGGGCCAGCCCCAGCATTTT.

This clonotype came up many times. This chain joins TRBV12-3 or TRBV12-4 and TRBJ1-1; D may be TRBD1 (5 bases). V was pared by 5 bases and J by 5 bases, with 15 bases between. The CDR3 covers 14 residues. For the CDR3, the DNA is TGTGCCAGCAGTCCGTCTGGGGGGGGGACTGAAGCTTTCTTT. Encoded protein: CASSPSGGGTEAFF.

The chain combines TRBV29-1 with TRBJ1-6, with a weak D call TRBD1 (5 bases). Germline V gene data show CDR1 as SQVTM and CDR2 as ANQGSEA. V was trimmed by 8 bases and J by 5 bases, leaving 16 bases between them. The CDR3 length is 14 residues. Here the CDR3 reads CSLAGQGNNSPLHF. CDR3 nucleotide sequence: TGCAGCTTGGCGGGGCAGGGAAATAATTCACCCCTCCACTTT.

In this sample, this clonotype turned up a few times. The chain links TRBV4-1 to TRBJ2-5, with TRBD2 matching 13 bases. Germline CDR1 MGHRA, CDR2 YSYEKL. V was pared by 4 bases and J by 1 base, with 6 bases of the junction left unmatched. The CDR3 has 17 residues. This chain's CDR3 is CASSRGLAGIVQETQYF. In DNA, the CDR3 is TGCGCCAGCAGCCGGGGACTAGCGGGAATAGTCCAAGAGACCCAGTACTTC.

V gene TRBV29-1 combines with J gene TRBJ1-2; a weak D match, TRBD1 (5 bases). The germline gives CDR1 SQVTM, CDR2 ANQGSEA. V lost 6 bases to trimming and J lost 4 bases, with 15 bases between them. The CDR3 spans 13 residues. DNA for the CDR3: TGCAGCGTCGATGGGGACGGACCCTATGGCTACACCTTC. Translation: CSVDGDGPYGYTF.

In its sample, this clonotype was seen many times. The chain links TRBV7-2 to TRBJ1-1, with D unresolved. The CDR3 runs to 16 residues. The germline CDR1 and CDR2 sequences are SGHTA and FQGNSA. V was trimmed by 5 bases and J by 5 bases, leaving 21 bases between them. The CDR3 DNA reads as TGTGCCAGCAGCCAGGCAGCGAGGGCGCCGGGGACTGAAGCTTTCTTT. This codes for CASSQAARAPGTEAFF.

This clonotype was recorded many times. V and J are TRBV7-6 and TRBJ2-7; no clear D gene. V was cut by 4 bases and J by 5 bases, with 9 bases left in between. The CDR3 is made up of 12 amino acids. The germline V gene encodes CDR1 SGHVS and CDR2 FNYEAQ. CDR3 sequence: CASSSVGNEQYF. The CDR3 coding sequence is TGTGCCAGCAGCTCGGTGGGAAACGAGCAGTACTTC. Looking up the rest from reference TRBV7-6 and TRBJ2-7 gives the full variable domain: GAGVSQSPRYKVTKRGQDVALRCDPISGHVSLYWYRQALGQGPEFLTYFNYEAQQDKSGLPNDRFSAERPEGSISTLTIQRTEQRDSAMYRCASSSVGNEQYFGPGTRLTVT.

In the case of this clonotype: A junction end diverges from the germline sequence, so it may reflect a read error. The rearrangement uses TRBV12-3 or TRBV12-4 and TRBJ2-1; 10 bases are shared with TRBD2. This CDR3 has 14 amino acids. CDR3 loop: CAISSSGGNNEQFF. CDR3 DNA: TGTGCCATCAGTTCTAGCGGGGGTAACAATGAGCAGTTCTTC.

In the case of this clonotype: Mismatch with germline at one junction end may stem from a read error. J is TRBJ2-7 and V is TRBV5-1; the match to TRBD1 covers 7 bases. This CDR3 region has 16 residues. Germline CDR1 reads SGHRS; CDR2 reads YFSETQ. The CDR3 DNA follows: TGCACCAGCAGCCCGGACTTCGGGACAGCCAACTACGAGCAGTACTTC. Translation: CTSSPDFGTANYEQYF.

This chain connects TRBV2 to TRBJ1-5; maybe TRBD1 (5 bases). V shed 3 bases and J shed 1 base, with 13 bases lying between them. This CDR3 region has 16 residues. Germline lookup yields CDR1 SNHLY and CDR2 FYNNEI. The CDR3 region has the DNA TGTGCCAGCAGTGATCTGGGGGTTGTAAGCAATCAGCCCCAGCATTTT. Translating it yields CASSDLGVVSNQPQHF.

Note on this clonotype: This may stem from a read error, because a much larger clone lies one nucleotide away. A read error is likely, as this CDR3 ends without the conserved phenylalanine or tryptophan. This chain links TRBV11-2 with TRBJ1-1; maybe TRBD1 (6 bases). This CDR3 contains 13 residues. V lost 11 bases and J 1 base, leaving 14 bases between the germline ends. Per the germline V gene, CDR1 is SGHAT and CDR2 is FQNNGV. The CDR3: CAWSVQGNTEAFL. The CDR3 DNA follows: TGTGCCTGGAGTGTACAGGGGAACACTGAAGCTTTCCTT.

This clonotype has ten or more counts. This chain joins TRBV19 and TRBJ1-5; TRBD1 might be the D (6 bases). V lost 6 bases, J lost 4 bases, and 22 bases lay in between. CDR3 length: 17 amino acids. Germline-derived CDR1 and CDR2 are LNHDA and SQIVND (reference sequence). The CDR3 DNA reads TGTGCCAGTAGCTTCCCACGAGGGGGGCGAGGGAATCAGCCCCAGCATTTT. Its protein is CASSFPRGGRGNQPQHF.

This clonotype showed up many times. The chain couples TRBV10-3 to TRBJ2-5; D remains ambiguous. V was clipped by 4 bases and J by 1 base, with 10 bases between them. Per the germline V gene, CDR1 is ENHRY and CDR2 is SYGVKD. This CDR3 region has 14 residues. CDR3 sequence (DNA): TGTGCCATCAGTGGCAGACTGCCCCAAGAGACCCAGTACTTC. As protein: CAISGRLPQETQYF.

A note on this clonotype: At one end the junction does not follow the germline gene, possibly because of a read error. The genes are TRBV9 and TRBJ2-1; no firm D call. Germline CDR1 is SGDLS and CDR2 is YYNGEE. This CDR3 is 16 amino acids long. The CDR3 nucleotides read TGTGACAGCAGCGTCAGAGTCCAAAGTCTGGGGAATGAGCAGTTCTTC. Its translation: CDSSVRVQSLGNEQFF.

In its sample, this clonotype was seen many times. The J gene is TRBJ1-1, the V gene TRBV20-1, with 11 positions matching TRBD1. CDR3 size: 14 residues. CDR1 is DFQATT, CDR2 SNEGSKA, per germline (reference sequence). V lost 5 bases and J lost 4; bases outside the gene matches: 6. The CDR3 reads CSAAKGQGVTEAFF. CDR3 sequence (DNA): TGCAGTGCTGCTAAGGGACAGGGGGTCACTGAAGCTTTCTTT.

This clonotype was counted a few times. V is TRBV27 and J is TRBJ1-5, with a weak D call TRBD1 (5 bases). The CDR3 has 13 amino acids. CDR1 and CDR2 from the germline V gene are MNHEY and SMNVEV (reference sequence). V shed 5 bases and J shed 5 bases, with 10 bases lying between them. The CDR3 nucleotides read TGTGCCAGCAGTGCCTTGGGGGATCAGCCCCAGCATTTT. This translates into CASSALGDQPQHF.

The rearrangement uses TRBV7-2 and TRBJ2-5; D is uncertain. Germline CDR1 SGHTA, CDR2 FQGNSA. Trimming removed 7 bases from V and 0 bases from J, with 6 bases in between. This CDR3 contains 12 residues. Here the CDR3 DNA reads TGTGCCAGCAAGGAGTACCAAGAGACCCAGTACTTC. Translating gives CASKEYQETQYF.

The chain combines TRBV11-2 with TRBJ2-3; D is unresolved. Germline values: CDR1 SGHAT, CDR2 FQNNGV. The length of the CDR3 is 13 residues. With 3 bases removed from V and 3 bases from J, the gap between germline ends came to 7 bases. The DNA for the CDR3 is TGTGCCAGCAGCTTCATCCGGACAGATACGCAGTATTTT. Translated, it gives CASSFIRTDTQYF.

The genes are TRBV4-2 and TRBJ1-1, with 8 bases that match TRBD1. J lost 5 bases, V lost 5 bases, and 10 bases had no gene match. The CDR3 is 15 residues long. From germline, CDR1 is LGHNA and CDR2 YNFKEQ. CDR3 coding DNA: TGTGCCAGCAGCGAAGCCCCGGACAGGGCGACTGAAGCTTTCTTT. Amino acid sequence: CASSEAPDRATEAFF.

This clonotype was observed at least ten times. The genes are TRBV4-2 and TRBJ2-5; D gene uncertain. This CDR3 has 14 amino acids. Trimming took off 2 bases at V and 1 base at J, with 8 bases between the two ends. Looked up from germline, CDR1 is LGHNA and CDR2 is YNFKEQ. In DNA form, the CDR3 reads TGTGCCAGCAGCCAACCAAGGACCCAAGAGACCCAGTACTTC. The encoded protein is CASSQPRTQETQYF.

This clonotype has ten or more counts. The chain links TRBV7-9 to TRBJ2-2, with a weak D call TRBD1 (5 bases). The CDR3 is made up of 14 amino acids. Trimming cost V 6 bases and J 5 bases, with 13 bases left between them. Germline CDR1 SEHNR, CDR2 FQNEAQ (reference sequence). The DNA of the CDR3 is TGTGCCAGCAGTTCCCAGGGCGCGACCGGGGAGCTGTTTTTT. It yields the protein CASSSQGATGELFF.

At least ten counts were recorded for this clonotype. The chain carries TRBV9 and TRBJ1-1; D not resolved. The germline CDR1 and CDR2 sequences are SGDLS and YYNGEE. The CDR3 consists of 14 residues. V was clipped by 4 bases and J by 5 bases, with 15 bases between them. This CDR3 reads CASSPRLGWTEAFF. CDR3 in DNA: TGTGCCAGCAGCCCCCGCCTGGGGTGGACTGAAGCTTTCTTT.

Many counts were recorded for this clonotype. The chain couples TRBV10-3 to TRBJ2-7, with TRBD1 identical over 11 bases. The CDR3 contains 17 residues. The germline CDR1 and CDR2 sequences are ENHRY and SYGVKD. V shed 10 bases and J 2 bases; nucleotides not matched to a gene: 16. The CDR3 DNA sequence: TGTGCCACCCAGTTCGGGACAGGGGGTTTCGGCCCCTACGAGCAGTACTTC. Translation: CATQFGTGGFGPYEQYF.

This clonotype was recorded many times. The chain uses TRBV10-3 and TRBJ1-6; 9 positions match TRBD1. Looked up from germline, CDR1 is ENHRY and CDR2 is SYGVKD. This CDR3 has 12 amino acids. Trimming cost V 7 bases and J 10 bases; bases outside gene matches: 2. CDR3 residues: CAIKGQGSPLHF. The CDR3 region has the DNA TGTGCCATCAAGGGACAGGGCTCACCCCTCCACTTT.

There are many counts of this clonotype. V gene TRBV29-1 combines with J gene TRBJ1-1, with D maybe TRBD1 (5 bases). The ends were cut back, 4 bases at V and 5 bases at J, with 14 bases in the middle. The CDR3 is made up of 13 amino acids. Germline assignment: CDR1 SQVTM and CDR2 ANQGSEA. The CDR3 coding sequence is TGCAGCGTTGGCCGGGACCCTGGGACTGAAGCTTTCTTT. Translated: CSVGRDPGTEAFF.

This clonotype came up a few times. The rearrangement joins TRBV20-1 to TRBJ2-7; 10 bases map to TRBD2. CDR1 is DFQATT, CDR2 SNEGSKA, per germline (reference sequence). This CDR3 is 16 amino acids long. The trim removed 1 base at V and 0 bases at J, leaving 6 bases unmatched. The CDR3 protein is CSARGPSSGSSYEQYF. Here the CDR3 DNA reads TGCAGTGCTAGAGGGCCTTCTAGCGGGAGCTCCTACGAGCAGTACTTC.